The 26 T cell receptor beta chains below were found in one sample sequenced in a study of blood T cell repertoires in COVID-19. Clones were read by immunoSEQ multiplex PCR, and TCRdb kept only the in-frame ones, dropping some. This table holds 120,000 to 150,000 clones, 87% found once. Sample: peripheral blood. These receptors all stem from an elderly man with acute or convalescent COVID-19.

The rearrangement links TRBV29-1 to TRBJ2-5, with a weak D call TRBD2 (8 bases). Germline V gene sequence: CDR1 SQVTM, CDR2 ANQGSEA. V gave up 4 bases and J gave up 5 bases, with 26 bases separating them. The CDR3 loop spans 17 amino acids. CDR3 sequence (DNA): TGCAGCGTTGCGACGGGGGCCGGGAGGGGGCCCAGGGAGACCCAGTACTTC. Translating it yields CSVATGAGRGPRETQYF.

The CDR3 loop reads CASRWDRNTGELFF. CDR3 DNA sequence: TGTGCCAGTAGGTGGGACAGGAACACCGGGGAGCTGTTTTTT. J is TRBJ2-2 and V is TRBV19; TRBD1 matches 7 bases. Per germline, CDR1 LNHDA and CDR2 SQIVND (reference sequence). The CDR3 consists of 14 residues. Germline trimming cut 6 bases from V and 1 base from J; bases unmatched to any gene: 2.

V usage is TRBV2 and J usage is TRBJ2-1; 9 bases agree with TRBD1. Germline lookup yields CDR1 SNHLY and CDR2 FYNNEI. The CDR3 covers 16 residues. V trimming: 6 bases; J trimming: 0 bases; junction bases outside the gene matches: 6. CDR3 protein: CASSPGQGGSYNEQFF. Here the CDR3 DNA reads TGTGCCAGCAGCCCGGGACAGGGTGGCTCCTACAATGAGCAGTTCTTC.

This chain uses TRBV12-5 with TRBJ2-2; D ambiguous. The germline V and J ends were trimmed by 4 bases and 2 bases, with 5 bases remaining between them. CDR1 is LGHNT, CDR2 FRNRAP, per germline. The CDR3 runs to 13 residues. CDR3 nucleotides: TGTGCTAGTGGTTCACAAAACACCGGGGAGCTGTTTTTT. This sequence encodes CASGSQNTGELFF.

This chain uses TRBV27 with TRBJ1-1; 8 bases map to TRBD1. With V trimmed by 5 bases and J by 0 bases, 8 bases remained unmatched. This CDR3 comprises 16 residues. The germline gives CDR1 MNHEY, CDR2 SMNVEV (reference sequence). CDR3 nucleotide sequence: TGTGCCAGCAGTACCCGGGACAGGTCCCTGAACACTGAAGCTTTCTTT. Encoded protein: CASSTRDRSLNTEAFF.

V usage is TRBV14 and J usage is TRBJ1-1; 7 bases match TRBD1. The CDR3 is 16 amino acids. Germline CDR1 and CDR2: SGHDN and FVKESK. V was pared by 0 bases and J by 0 bases, with 4 bases of the junction left unmatched. This CDR3 reads CASSQDIGTVNTEAFF. CDR3 in DNA: TGTGCCAGCAGCCAAGACATTGGGACAGTGAACACTGAAGCTTTCTTT. The whole variable domain, filled in from reference TRBV14 and TRBJ1-1, reads EAGVTQFPSHSVIEKGQTVTLRCDPISGHDNLYWYRRVMGKEIKFLLHFVKESKQDESGMPNNRFLAERTGGTYSTLKVQPAELEDSGVYFCASSQDIGTVNTEAFFGQGTRLTVV.

V usage is TRBV19 and J usage is TRBJ1-1, with 10 bases that match TRBD1. This CDR3 is 14 amino acids long. Germline lookup yields CDR1 LNHDA and CDR2 SQIVND (reference sequence). Trimming took 8 bases from V and 1 from J; bases not matched to a gene: 4. Written as DNA, the CDR3 is TGTGCCAGTTTCTGGACAGGGGGGAACACTGAAGCTTTCTTT. Its protein product is CASFWTGGNTEAFF.

This chain links TRBV7-2 with TRBJ1-2; TRBD1 matches 7 bases. The V gene end was trimmed by 5 bases and the J gene end by 3 bases; junction bases not matched to a gene: 9. The CDR3 loop spans 15 amino acids. CDR1 and CDR2 from the germline V gene are SGHTA and FQGNSA. CDR3 loop: CASSIDYRGDYGYTF. Written as DNA, the CDR3 is TGTGCCAGCAGCATAGATTACAGGGGCGACTATGGCTACACCTTC.

The CDR3 nucleotides read TGTGCCAGCAGCGTAGTGGCTCGGGACAGGGGAAGAACCGGACCCTACGAGCAGTACTTC. It is translated as CASSVVARDRGRTGPYEQYF. The V and J genes are TRBV9 and TRBJ2-7, with TRBD1 matching 10 bases. The CDR3 consists of 20 residues. J lost 2 bases, V lost 0 bases, and 17 bases had no gene match. Germline CDR1 is SGDLS and CDR2 is YYNGEE.

The J gene is TRBJ2-7, the V gene TRBV7-2; the match to TRBD1 covers 10 bases. Germline V gene sequence: CDR1 SGHTA, CDR2 FQGNSA. The CDR3 consists of 15 residues. Trimming at V came to 5 bases and at J to 2 bases, leaving 6 bases not matched to a gene. The CDR3 is CASSATGTGAYEQYF. CDR3 DNA: TGTGCCAGCAGCGCCACCGGGACAGGGGCCTACGAGCAGTACTTC.

The V gene is TRBV28, the J gene TRBJ2-3; TRBD1 matches at 10 bases. Germline V gene lookup returns CDR1 MDHEN and CDR2 SYDVKM. CDR3 length: 15 amino acids. After removal of 5 bases from V and 6 bases from J, the junction contained 8 bases not matched to a gene. CDR3 loop: CASSPSGTGVDTQYF. CDR3 coding DNA: TGTGCCAGCAGTCCCTCCGGGACAGGGGTCGATACGCAGTATTTT. The full variable domain, completed using reference TRBV28 and TRBJ2-3, is DVKVTQSSRYLVKRTGEKVFLECVQDMDHENMFWYRQDPGLGLRLIYFSYDVKMKEKGDIPEGYSVSREKKERFSLILESASTNQTSMYLCASSPSGTGVDTQYFGPGTRLTVL.

The V gene is TRBV30, the J gene TRBJ2-1; 10 nucleotides align to TRBD2. Looked up from germline, CDR1 is GTSNPN and CDR2 is SVGIG (reference sequence). Trimming cost V 3 bases and J 7 bases; bases outside gene matches: 3. The length of the CDR3 is 13 residues. CDR3 sequence: CAWSSGGENEQFF. The DNA of the CDR3 is TGTGCCTGGAGCAGCGGGGGGGAAAATGAGCAGTTCTTC.

V and J are TRBV7-2 and TRBJ1-2; 9 positions agree with TRBD1. This CDR3 region has 17 residues. Germline CDR1 is SGHTA and CDR2 is FQGNSA. Trimming removed 5 bases from V and 4 bases from J; junction bases left unmatched: 14. The CDR3 region is CASSRRTTGGAGYGYTF. For the CDR3, the DNA is TGTGCCAGCAGCCGGCGAACTACAGGGGGCGCGGGCTATGGCTACACCTTC. Full variable domain (outside the CDR3, taken from reference TRBV7-2 and TRBJ1-2): GAGVSQSPSNKVTEKGKDVELRCDPISGHTALYWYRQSLGQGLEFLIYFQGNSAPDKSGLPSDRFSAERTGGSVSTLTIQRTQQEDSAVYLCASSRRTTGGAGYGYTFGSGTRLTVV.

This chain uses TRBV29-1 with TRBJ2-2; D is possibly TRBD1 (5 bases). This CDR3 is 14 amino acids long. Trimming took off 1 base at V and 2 bases at J, with 8 bases between the two ends. In germline, CDR1 is SQVTM, CDR2 ANQGSEA. The CDR3 region has the DNA TGCAGCGTTGAAGGGCAGGGAAACACCGGGGAGCTGTTTTTT. It is translated as CSVEGQGNTGELFF.

V is TRBV28 and J is TRBJ1-4; D remains unclear. The ends were cut back, 6 bases at V and 6 bases at J, with 17 bases in the middle. The CDR3 runs 15 residues. Germline CDR1 reads MDHEN; CDR2 reads SYDVKM. This CDR3 is CASSWQVNVDEKLFF. DNA of the CDR3: TGTGCCAGCAGCTGGCAGGTGAACGTCGATGAAAAACTGTTTTTT.

This chain links TRBV7-2 with TRBJ2-5; TRBD2 matches at 7 bases. Germline V gene lookup returns CDR1 SGHTA and CDR2 FQGNSA. Trimming cost V 2 bases and J 5 bases; bases outside gene matches: 11. The CDR3 spans 16 residues. CDR3: CASSLFRRGGDETQYF. The DNA for the CDR3 is TGTGCCAGCAGCTTATTTAGGAGGGGAGGGGATGAGACCCAGTACTTC.

The V gene is TRBV2, the J gene TRBJ1-5, with a weak D call TRBD1 (6 bases). The V gene's germline CDR1 is SNHLY and CDR2 FYNNEI. V shed 9 bases and J shed 6 bases, with 15 bases lying between them. The CDR3 loop spans 13 amino acids. CDR3: CASVTGLTQPQHF. The CDR3 DNA is TGTGCCAGTGTAACAGGGCTCACTCAGCCCCAGCATTTT.

The chain carries TRBV3-1 (or the pseudogene TRBV3-2) and TRBJ1-2; no firm D call. V gave up 0 bases and J gave up 5 bases, with 10 bases separating them. Germline V gene sequence: CDR1 LGHDT, CDR2 YNNKEL (reference sequence). This CDR3 has 14 amino acids. CDR3 coding DNA: TGTGCCAGCAGCCAAGATACCGGGGAGTATGGCTACACCTTC. Encoded protein: CASSQDTGEYGYTF.

The V and J genes are TRBV13 and TRBJ1-3, with unresolved D. Germline-derived CDR1 and CDR2 are PRHDT and FYEKMQ (reference sequence). Deletions cut 2 bases from V and 4 bases from J, with 3 bases between. The CDR3 extends over 12 amino acids. CDR3: CASSLQGNTIYF. DNA for the CDR3: TGTGCCAGCAGCTTACAGGGAAACACCATATATTTT.

The rearrangement uses TRBV29-1 and TRBJ1-5, with a weak D call TRBD1 (5 bases). The CDR3 sequence is 13 residues long. The V end was cut by 4 bases, the J end by 2 bases, with 9 bases between. Germline values: CDR1 SQVTM, CDR2 ANQGSEA. CDR3 nucleotide sequence: TGCAGCGTTGCGGGGGATGGCAATCAGCCCCAGCATTTT. It specifies CSVAGDGNQPQHF. The variable domain in full, with the rest retrieved from reference TRBV29-1 and TRBJ1-5, is SAVISQKPSRDICQRGTSLTIQCQVDSQVTMMFWYRQQPGQSLTLIATANQGSEATYESGFVIDKFPISRPNLTFSTLTVSNMSPEDSSIYLCSVAGDGNQPQHFGDGTRLSIL.

V gene TRBV9 combines with J gene TRBJ2-2, with 7 bases lining up with TRBD2. CDR3 length equals 17 residues. The V gene's germline CDR1 is SGDLS and CDR2 YYNGEE. J gave up 6 bases and V 2 bases, and 13 bases lay outside the gene matches. The CDR3 bases are TGTGCCAGCAGCGTTGGTTCTGGCGGGAGTCTCGCCGGGGAGCTGTTTTTT. Residues: CASSVGSGGSLAGELFF.

CDR3 DNA sequence: TGTGCCAGCAGCCAAGATCTGGGAGCGGGGAAATCGGAGACCCAGTACTTC. Amino acid sequence: CASSQDLGAGKSETQYF. This chain connects TRBV3-1 (or the pseudogene TRBV3-2) to TRBJ2-5; 7 bases line up with TRBD2. This CDR3 region has 17 residues. Germline lookup yields CDR1 LGHDT and CDR2 YNNKEL (reference sequence). The ends lost 0 bases at V and 5 bases at J; junction bases unmatched: 12.

The rearrangement links TRBV12-3 or TRBV12-4 to TRBJ2-7; 10 positions match TRBD1. The CDR3 has 13 amino acids. J lost 2 bases, V lost 6 bases, and 1 base had no gene match. The CDR3 region has the DNA TGTGCCAGCAGCGGACAGGGGGCCTACGAGCAGTACTTC. Translated: CASSGQGAYEQYF.

This chain joins TRBV5-1 and TRBJ2-6, with D maybe TRBD2 (6 bases). The CDR3 has 16 residues. Deletions cut 0 bases from V and 4 bases from J, with 11 bases between. Looked up from germline, CDR1 is SGHRS and CDR2 is YFSETQ. The CDR3 sequence is CASSLAGTVGANVLTF. Here the CDR3 DNA reads TGCGCCAGCAGCTTGGCGGGGACTGTCGGGGCCAACGTCCTGACTTTC.

The V and J genes are TRBV9 and TRBJ2-2, with 9 bases fitting TRBD2. This CDR3 has 15 amino acids. Germline CDR1 and CDR2: SGDLS and YYNGEE. Trimming removed 5 bases from V and 0 bases from J; junction bases left unmatched: 2. Here the CDR3 DNA reads TGTGCCAGCAGTCGGACTAGCGCGAACACCGGGGAGCTGTTTTTT. Translating it yields CASSRTSANTGELFF.

This chain links TRBV5-4 with TRBJ1-4; maybe TRBD1 (5 bases). V lost 2 bases and J lost 3, with 8 bases in between. This CDR3 region has 14 residues. The germline V gene encodes CDR1 SGHNT and CDR2 YYREEE (reference sequence). This chain's CDR3 is CASSFRDSNEKLFF. The CDR3 DNA reads TGTGCCAGCAGCTTCAGGGACTCTAATGAAAAACTGTTTTTT. Using reference TRBV5-4 and TRBJ1-4 for the parts outside the CDR3, the full variable domain is ETGVTQSPTHLIKTRGQQVTLRCSSQSGHNTVSWYQQALGQGPQFIFQYYREEENGRGNFPPRFSGLQFPNYSSELNVNALELDDSALYLCASSFRDSNEKLFFGSGTQLSVL.